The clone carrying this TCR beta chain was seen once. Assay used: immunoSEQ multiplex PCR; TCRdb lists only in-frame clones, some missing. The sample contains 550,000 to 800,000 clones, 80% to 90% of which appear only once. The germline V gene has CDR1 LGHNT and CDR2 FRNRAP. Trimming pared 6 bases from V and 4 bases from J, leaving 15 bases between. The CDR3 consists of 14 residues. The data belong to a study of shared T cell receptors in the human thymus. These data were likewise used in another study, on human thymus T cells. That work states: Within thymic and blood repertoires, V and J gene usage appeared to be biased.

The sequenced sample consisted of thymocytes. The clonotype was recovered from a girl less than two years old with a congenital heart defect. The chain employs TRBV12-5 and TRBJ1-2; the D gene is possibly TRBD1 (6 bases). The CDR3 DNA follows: TGTGCTAGTGGCGCTGGACAGCCCTCCTATGGCTACACCTTC. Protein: CASGAGQPSYGYTF. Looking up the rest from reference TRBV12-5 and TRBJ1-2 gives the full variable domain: DARVTQTPRHKVTEMGQEVTMRCQPILGHNTVFWYRQTMMQGLELLAYFRNRAPLDDSGMPKDRFSAEMPDATLATLKIQPSEPRDSAVYFCASGAGQPSYGYTFGSGTRLTVV.